This TCR beta chain was sequenced for a study of OX40 agonist ivuxolimab in advanced cancers. Background on the study: Two cutaneous melanoma patients and one hepatocellular carcinoma patient, three in all, had partial responses. Study-wide findings and caveats: Researchers did not establish what antigens the expanded peripheral T cells target. Certain nonresponding patients likewise had low normalized T-cell clonal expansion.

Autoimmune disease history or systemic immunosuppression disqualified patients. Clones were sequenced by immunoSEQ multiplex PCR, and TCRdb holds only the in-frame ones, with some missing. This sample has 80,000 or so clones, with roughly 89% found just once. The CDR3 is made up of 13 amino acids. The V end was cut by 2 bases, the J end by 5 bases, with 6 bases between. Germline V gene sequence: CDR1 KGHSH, CDR2 LQKENI. As for this clone: What it binds is not known. The sample carries other DNA sequences with the same CDR3.

Sequenced material: CD4+ or CD8+ T cells sorted from blood, taken in a trial of the OX40 agonist ivuxolimab. The clonotype originates from an adult with an advanced solid tumor such as melanoma, head and neck, liver or kidney cancer. This sequence joins TRBV18 and TRBJ2-2; unclear D gene. The CDR3 loop is CASSPLGTGELFF. CDR3 coding DNA: TGTGCCAGCTCACCATTGGGGACCGGGGAGCTGTTTTTT.